This TCR beta chain was sequenced in a study of T cell repertoires in cytomegalovirus infection. Across the whole study: It can be stated that public TCR beta signatures indicated CMV infection as well as a matching HLA type.

With respect to this clonotype: Its specificity is not known.

V lost 6 bases to trimming and J lost 3 bases, with 10 bases between them. The CDR3 length is 13 residues. Germline values: CDR1 SGHTA, CDR2 FQGTGA. Overall study findings and caveats: Identification of carriers of CMV plus the relevant HLA was performed using cumulative public TCR beta family frequency. The ex vivo response showed dominance by HLA-C-restricted CMV-specific TCR beta clonotypes.

From the reads, TCRdb called clonotypes with MiXCR, one entry per CDR3 protein. The table shows 130,000 or so distinct CDR3 sequences, with 5.5% to 7% occurring only once. Material for sequencing was PBMCs. The receptor comes from a human donor in good health (CMV status not recorded). Some clones in this sample may be carry-over from other donors' samples. The gene calls are TRBV7-3 and TRBJ2-3, with D perhaps TRBD2 (6 bases). CDR3 in amino acids: CASSRELTDTQYF. In DNA form, the CDR3 reads TGTGCCAGCAGTCGGGAGCTGACAGATACGCAGTATTTT.